This T cell receptor beta chain appears in the sequencing data of a study of EBV T-cell therapy then PD-1 blockade in nasopharyngeal carcinoma. With regard to this clone: Its matching antigen is unknown.

The treatment is: AdE1-LMPpoly-expanded autologous EBV-specific T-cell therapy followed by anti-PD-1 nivolumab. TCRdb's table, derived via immunoSEQ multiplex PCR, lists solely in-frame clones and lacks some. The profile shows about 20,000 clones, less than 90% of them singletons. The CDR3 totals 17 residues. J is TRBJ1-3 and V is TRBV21-1. TRBV21-1 is tagged as a pseudogene. This receptor was obtained from a middle-aged man with nasopharyngeal carcinoma. The sample was CD8+ T cells from blood, taken at day 33 from a patient whose treatment included autologous EBV-specific T cells and nivolumab. CDR3 loop: CASSKIACPYSGNTIYF. The CDR3 DNA is TGTGCCAGCAGCAAAATCGCTTGTCCCTACTCTGGAAACACCATATATTTT.